The entry below gives a single TCR beta chain sequence along with its context. There are a few counts of this clonotype. Its binding antigen is unknown. No clone much larger than this one lies a single base away; base qualities are absent. PBMCs were isolated by Ficoll-Paque density gradient centrifugation. Between the V and J ends, shortened by 0 bases and 5 bases respectively, the junction contains 11 bases. Counted from cysteine to phenylalanine, this CDR3 has 15 amino acids. Solely the CDR3 DNA is kept, with 45 bases framed from the first base. These data come from a study of T-cell memory formation after mild COVID-19 (dated by TCRdb to the early 2020s). Broadly, across the study: TCR sequence clusters from the two donors were largely donor specific. The cohort was made up of two young adult volunteers, one female and one male, who were previously healthy. Longitudinal TCRalpha and TCRbeta repertoire sequencing tracked T-cell clones expanding and contracting after mild COVID-19 in a couple of donors.

Sequenced on an Illumina NovaSeq 6000. TCRalpha and TCRbeta cDNA libraries were constructed by 5'RACE with constant-segment primers, with sample barcodes and unique molecular identifiers being introduced. RNA was extracted from every sample with Trizol reagent. Library amplification was performed in two PCR steps, and a second sample barcode and Illumina TruSeq adapters were introduced in the second step. Sequencing of the libraries was done on an Illumina NovaSeq, producing 2 x 150 bp paired-end reads. In the source study's methods: Demultiplexing of reads and collapsing into UMI-guided consensus sequences were performed with migec v1.2.7. With mixcr v2.1.11, UMI consensuses were aligned to TRA and TRB V and J templates and assembled into clonotypes. A clonotype was counted as expanded or contracted only when both edgeR and NoisET called the clonotype significant, with the noise models trained on biological replicates. For edgeR calls, the cutoffs were a false discovery rate-adjusted p below 0.01 and a log2 fold-change threshold of 1. PCA with hierarchical clustering of max-normalized trajectories of the 1000 most abundant clonotypes was used as exploratory dynamics analysis. Separately sequenced CD4+ and CD8+ repertoires were used to assign a CD4 or CD8 phenotype to each responding clone. TCRdb reanalyzed the raw reads on its own, using fastp at Q25 for trimming and MiXCR for clone calling, and kept in-frame beta chains. Identical CDR3 protein sequences are pooled into one entry, listed with their most common genes and DNA. The V and J calls reflect TCRdb's pipeline rather than the authors' work. Present in this sample are about half a million distinct CDR3 sequences, roughly 20% of which were seen just once. The ten largest clones capture 12% of the sample.

The investigation overall reported the following: The study covered only a couple of mild cases, and larger cohorts including severe cases with pre-infection samples were considered necessary. SARS-CoV-2 specificity of the second-wave clones peaking on day 37 was not confirmed. Contracting CD4+ clones appeared mostly in the CM and EM memory subsets, whereas CD8+ clones were enriched in EMRA. Some responding clones were detected in pre-infection memory, which suggested that pre-existing cross-reactive memory T cells had joined the SARS-CoV-2 response. Clones that contracted from day 15 to 85 showed balanced CD4/CD8 phenotypes, whereas a second wave of clones that expanded from day 15 to 37 leaned towards CD4+.

Sequencing was carried out using PBMCs or a T cell subset sorted from them (not recorded which). The rearranged chain carries TRBV12-3 or TRBV12-4 and TRBJ2-1; the D gene is perhaps TRBD2, from 5 matching bases. This receptor was taken from an adult woman who had mild COVID-19 (a few samples of this study predate the infection). The sample titles of this study are shuffled in the database, so cell type and time point are left out; the donor was told from shared clones. The nucleotide sequence is given as TGTGCCAGCAGTTTAGCGAGTCTAGCCCACAATGAGCAGTTCTTC. This sequence encodes CASSLASLAHNEQFF.